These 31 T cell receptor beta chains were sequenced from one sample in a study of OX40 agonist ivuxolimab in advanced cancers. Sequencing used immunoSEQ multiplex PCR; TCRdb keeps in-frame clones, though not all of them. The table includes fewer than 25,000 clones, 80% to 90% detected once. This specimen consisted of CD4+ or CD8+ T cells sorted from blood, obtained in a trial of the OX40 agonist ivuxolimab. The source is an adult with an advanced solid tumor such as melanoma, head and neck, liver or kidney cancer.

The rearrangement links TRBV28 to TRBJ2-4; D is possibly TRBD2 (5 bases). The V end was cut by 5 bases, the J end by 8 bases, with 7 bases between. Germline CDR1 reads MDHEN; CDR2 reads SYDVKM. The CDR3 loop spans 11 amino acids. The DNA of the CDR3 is TGTGCCAGCAGTGGAGCGGACATTCAGTACTTC. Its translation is CASSGADIQYF.

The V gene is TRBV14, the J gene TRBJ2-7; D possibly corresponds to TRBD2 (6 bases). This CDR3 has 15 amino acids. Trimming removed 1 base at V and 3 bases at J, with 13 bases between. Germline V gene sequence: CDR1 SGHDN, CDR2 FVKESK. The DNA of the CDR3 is TGTGCCAGCAGCCAAGGTGGGCTAGCGATCTACGAGCAGTACTTC. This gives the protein CASSQGGLAIYEQYF.

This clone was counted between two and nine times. The CDR3 region has the DNA TGTGCCAGCAGTGATCCTCGAGGGGTGGATGAGCAGTTCTTC. Amino acids: CASSDPRGVDEQFF. This rearrangement joins TRBV25-1 to TRBJ2-1, with D perhaps being TRBD1 or TRBD2 (5 bases each). With 3 bases removed from V and 8 bases from J, the gap between germline ends came to 14 bases. Per the germline V gene, CDR1 is MGHDK and CDR2 is SYGVNS. This CDR3 is 14 amino acids long.

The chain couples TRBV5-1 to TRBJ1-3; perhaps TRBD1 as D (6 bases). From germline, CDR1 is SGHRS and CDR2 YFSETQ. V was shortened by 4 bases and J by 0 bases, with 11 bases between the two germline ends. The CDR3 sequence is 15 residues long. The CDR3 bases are TGCGCCAGCAGCCCCACAGGGTCCTCTGGAAACACCATATATTTT. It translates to CASSPTGSSGNTIYF.

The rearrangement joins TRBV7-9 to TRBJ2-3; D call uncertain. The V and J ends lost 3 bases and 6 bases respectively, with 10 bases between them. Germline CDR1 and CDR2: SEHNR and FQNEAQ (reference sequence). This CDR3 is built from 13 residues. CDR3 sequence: CASSFQNPDTQYF. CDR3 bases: TGTGCCAGCAGCTTCCAAAACCCCGATACGCAGTATTTT.

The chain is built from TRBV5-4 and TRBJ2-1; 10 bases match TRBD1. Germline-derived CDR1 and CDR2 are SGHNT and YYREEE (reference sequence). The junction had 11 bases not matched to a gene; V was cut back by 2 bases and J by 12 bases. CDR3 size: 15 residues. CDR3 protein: CASSFPGQGPSGQFF. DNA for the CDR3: TGTGCCAGCAGCTTCCCGGGACAGGGGCCATCGGGGCAGTTCTTC. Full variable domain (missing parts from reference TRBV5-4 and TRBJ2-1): ETGVTQSPTHLIKTRGQQVTLRCSSQSGHNTVSWYQQALGQGPQFIFQYYREEENGRGNFPPRFSGLQFPNYSSELNVNALELDDSALYLCASSFPGQGPSGQFFGPGTRLTVL.

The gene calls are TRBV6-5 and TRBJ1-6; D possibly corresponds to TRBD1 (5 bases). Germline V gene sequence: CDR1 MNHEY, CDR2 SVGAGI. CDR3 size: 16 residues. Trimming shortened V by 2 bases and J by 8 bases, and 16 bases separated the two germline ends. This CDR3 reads CASSYSGGVGDSPLHF. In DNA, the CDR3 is TGTGCCAGCAGTTACAGCGGAGGGGTCGGCGATTCACCCCTCCACTTT.

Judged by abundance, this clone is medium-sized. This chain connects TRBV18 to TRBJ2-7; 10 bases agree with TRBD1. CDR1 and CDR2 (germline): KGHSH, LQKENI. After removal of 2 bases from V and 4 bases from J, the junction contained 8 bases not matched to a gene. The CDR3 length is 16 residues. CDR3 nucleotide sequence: TGTGCCAGCTCACCAGGCGGGACAGGGGTTTTGTACGAGCAGTACTTC. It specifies CASSPGGTGVLYEQYF.

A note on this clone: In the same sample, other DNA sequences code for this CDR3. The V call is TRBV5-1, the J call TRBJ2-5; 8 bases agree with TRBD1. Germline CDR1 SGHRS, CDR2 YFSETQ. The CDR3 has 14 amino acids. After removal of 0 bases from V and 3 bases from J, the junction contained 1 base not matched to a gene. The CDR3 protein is CASSLAGGEETQYF. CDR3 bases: TGCGCCAGCAGCTTGGCAGGGGGCGAAGAGACCCAGTACTTC.

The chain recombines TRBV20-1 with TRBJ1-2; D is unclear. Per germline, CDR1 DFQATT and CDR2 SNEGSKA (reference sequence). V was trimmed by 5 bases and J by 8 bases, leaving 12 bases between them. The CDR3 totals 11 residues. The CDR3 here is CSAPQGGGYTF. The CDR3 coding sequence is TGCAGTGCTCCCCAAGGAGGCGGCTACACCTTC.

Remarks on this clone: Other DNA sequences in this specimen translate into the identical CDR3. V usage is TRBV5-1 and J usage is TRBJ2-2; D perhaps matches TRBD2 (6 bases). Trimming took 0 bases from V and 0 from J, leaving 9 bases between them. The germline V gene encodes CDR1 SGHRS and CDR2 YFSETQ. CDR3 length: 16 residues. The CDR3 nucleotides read TGCGCCAGCAGCTTGGTTCCGGGGGCGAACACCGGGGAGCTGTTTTTT. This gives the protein CASSLVPGANTGELFF. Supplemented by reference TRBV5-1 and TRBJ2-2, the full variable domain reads KAGVTQTPRYLIKTRGQQVTLSCSPISGHRSVSWYQQTPGQGLQFLFEYFSETQRNKGNFPGRFSGRQFSNSRSEMNVSTLELGDSALYLCASSLVPGANTGELFFGEGSRLTVL.

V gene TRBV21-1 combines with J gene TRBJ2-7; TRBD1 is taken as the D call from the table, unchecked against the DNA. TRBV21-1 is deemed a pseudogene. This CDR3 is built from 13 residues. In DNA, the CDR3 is TGTGCCAGCAGCAGGGGACATCCCTACGAGCAGTACTTC. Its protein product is CASSRGHPYEQYF.

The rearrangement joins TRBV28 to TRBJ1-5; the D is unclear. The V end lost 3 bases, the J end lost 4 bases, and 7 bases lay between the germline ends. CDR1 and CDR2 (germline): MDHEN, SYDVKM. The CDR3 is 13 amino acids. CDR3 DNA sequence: TGTGCCAGCAGTTTCAGTACTAATCAGCCCCAGCATTTT. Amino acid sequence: CASSFSTNQPQHF.

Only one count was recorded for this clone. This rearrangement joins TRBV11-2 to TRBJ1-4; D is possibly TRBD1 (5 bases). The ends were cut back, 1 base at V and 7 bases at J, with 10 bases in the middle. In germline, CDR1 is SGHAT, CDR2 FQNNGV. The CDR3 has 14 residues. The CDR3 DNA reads TGTGCCAGCAGCTTAGTGGTGGGGGGTGAAAAACTGTTTTTT. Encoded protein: CASSLVVGGEKLFF.

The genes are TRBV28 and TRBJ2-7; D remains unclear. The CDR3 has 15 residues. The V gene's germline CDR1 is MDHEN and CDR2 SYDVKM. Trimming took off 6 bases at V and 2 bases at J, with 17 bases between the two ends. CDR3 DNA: TGTGCCAGCAGCCCCGCAGGTGTGGCCACCTACGAGCAGTACTTC. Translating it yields CASSPAGVATYEQYF.

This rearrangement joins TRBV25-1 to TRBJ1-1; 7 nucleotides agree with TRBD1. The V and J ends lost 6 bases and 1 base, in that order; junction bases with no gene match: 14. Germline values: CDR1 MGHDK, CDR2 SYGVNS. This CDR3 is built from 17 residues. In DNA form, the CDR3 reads TGTGCCAGCAGGGATTCATCGGACAGGCTGCCGAACACTGAAGCTTTCTTT. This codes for CASRDSSDRLPNTEAFF.

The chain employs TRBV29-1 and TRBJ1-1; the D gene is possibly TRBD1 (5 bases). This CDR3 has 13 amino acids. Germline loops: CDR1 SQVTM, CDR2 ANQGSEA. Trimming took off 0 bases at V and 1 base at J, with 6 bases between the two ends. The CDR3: CSVEEGQNTEAFF. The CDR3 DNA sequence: TGCAGCGTTGAAGAAGGACAGAACACTGAAGCTTTCTTT. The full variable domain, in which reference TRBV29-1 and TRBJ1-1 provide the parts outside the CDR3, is SAVISQKPSRDICQRGTSLTIQCQVDSQVTMMFWYRQQPGQSLTLIATANQGSEATYESGFVIDKFPISRPNLTFSTLTVSNMSPEDSSIYLCSVEEGQNTEAFFGQGTRLTVV.

Here the CDR3 reads CASSESLAGVNEQFF. The CDR3 nucleotides are TGTGCCAGCAGTGAATCCCTAGCGGGAGTCAATGAGCAGTTCTTC. The rearrangement uses TRBV25-1 and TRBJ2-1; 10 bases are a match to TRBD2. There are 15 residues in the CDR3. V shed 1 base, J shed 6 bases, and the junction held 3 bases outside the gene matches. Looked up from germline, CDR1 is MGHDK and CDR2 is SYGVNS.

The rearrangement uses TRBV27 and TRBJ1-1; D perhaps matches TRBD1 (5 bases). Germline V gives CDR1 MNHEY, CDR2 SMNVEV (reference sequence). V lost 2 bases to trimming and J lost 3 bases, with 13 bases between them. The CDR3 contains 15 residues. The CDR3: CASSLITGRDTEAFF. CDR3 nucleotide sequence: TGTGCCAGCAGTTTAATCACGGGGCGAGACACTGAAGCTTTCTTT.

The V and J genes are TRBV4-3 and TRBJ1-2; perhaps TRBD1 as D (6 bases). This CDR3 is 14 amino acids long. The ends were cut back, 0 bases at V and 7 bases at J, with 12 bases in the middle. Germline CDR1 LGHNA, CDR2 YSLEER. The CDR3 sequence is CASSQDRQGLGYTF. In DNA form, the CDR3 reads TGCGCCAGCAGCCAAGATAGGCAGGGGCTTGGCTACACCTTC.

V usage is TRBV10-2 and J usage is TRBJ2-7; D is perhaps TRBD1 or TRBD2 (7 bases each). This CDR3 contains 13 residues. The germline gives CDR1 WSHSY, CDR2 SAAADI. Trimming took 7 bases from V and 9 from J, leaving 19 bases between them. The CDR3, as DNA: TGCGCCAGCAACCGGGGGGAGGGGGCGTGGCAGTACTTC. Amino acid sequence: CASNRGEGAWQYF.

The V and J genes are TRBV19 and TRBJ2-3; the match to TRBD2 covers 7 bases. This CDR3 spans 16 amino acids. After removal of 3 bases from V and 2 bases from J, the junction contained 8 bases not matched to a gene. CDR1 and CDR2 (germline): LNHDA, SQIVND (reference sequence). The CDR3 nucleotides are TGTGCCAGTAGTATGGGAGGGGCGGGAGCCACAGATACGCAGTATTTT. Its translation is CASSMGGAGATDTQYF.

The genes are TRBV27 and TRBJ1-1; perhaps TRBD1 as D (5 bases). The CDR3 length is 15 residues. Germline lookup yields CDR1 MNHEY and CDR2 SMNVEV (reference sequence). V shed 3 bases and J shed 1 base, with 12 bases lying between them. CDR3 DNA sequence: TGTGCCAGCAGTTTGTTGGGGACTGAGAACACTGAAGCTTTCTTT. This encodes CASSLLGTENTEAFF.

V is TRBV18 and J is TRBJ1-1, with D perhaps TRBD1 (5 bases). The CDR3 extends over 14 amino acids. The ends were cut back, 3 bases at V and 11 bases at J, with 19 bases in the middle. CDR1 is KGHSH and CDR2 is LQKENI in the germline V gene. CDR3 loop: CASSPGGEPELAFF. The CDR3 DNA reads TGTGCCAGCTCACCCGGGGGGGAGCCGGAGCTGGCTTTCTTT.

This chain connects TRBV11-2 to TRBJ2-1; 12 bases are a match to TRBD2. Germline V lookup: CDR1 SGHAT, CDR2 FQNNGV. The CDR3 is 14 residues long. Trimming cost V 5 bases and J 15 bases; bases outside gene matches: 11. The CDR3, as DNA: TGTGCCAGCAGCCGTTTACGACTAGCGGGAGAACTGTTCTTC. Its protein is CASSRLRLAGELFF.

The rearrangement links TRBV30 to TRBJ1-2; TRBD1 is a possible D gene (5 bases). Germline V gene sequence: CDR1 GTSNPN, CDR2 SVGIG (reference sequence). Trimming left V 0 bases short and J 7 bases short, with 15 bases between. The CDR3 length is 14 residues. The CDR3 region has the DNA TGTGCCTGGAGTGTACCCACAGGAGCTGGTGGCTACACCTTC. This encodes CAWSVPTGAGGYTF.

In DNA, the CDR3 is TGTGCCAGCAGTGAACCCAGGGCTGGAAACACCATATATTTT. It specifies CASSEPRAGNTIYF. The chain joins TRBV2 to TRBJ1-3; possible D gene TRBD1, 5 bases. Trimming stripped 2 bases from V and 2 bases from J, with 7 bases between. Germline CDR1 and CDR2: SNHLY and FYNNEI. The CDR3 length is 14 residues.

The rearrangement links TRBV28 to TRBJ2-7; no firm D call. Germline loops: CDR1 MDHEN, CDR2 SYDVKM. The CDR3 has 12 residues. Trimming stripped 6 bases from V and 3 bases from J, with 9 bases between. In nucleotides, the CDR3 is TGTGCCAGCAGGGCTAGGGTCTACGAGCAGTACTTC. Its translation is CASRARVYEQYF.

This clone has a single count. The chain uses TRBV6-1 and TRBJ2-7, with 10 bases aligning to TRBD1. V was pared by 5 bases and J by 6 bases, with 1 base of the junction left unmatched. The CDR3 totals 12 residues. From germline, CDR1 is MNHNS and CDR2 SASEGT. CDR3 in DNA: TGTGCCAGCAGTCGGGACAGGGGCGAGCAGTACTTC. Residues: CASSRDRGEQYF.

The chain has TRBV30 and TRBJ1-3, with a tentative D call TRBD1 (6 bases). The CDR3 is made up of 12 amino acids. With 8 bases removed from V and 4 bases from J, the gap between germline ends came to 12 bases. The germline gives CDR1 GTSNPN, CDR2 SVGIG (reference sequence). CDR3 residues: CAQGLGGNTIYF. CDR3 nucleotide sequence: TGTGCCCAGGGGCTGGGCGGAAACACCATATATTTT.

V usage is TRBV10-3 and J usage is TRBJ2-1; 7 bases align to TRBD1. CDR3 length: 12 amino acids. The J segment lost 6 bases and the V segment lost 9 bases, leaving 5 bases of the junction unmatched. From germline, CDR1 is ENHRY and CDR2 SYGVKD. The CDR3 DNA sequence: TGTGCCATGGGACAGCTAGGCAATGAGCAGTTCTTC. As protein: CAMGQLGNEQFF.